These T cell receptor beta chains were read from a single sample in a study of T-cell reconstitution after alpha-beta-depleted transplantation in children. One entry per CDR3 protein, called by TCRdb with MiXCR from the PCR reads. This table has approximately 400,000 distinct CDR3 sequences, around 15% appearing once. The sequencing here drew on PBMCs, mostly from graft donor cells, taken 360 days after TCRalphabeta/CD19-depleted stem cell transplant. The source is a boy less than two years old who had a stem cell transplant for Wiskott-Aldrich syndrome, so the T cells may come from the graft donor. Each CDR3 is given with its conserved first and last residue. A D gene is named only where the DNA matches it firmly. Clone size, where shown, is once, few, many, or a class for clones that have expanded.

CDR3	DNA	size	J	V	D
CASSSWSPGPRRETQYF	TGTGCCAGCAGTTCCTGGTCCCCGGGACCAAGGAGGGAGACCCAGTACTTC	-	TRBJ2-5	TRBV6-2/TRBV6-3	-
CASSTNRQGGGYTF	TGTGCCAGCAGTACGAACCGACAGGGGGGCGGCTACACCTTC	few	TRBJ1-2	TRBV6-1	TRBD1
CASSLAGGKYYEQYF	TGTGCCAGCAGTCTAGCGGGGGGGAAATACTACGAGCAGTACTTC	-	TRBJ2-7	TRBV6-1	TRBD2
CASSLEGPGWTQYF	TGTGCCAGCAGTTTGGAGGGGCCAGGATGGACCCAGTACTTC	few	TRBJ2-5	TRBV12-3/TRBV12-4	-
CATSGGSGDNEQFF	TGTGCCACCAGCGGGGGTAGCGGAGACAATGAGCAGTTCTTC	-	TRBJ2-1	TRBV15	-
CASRDDRGNTGELFF	TGTGCCAGCAGGGACGACAGGGGTAACACCGGGGAGCTGTTTTTT	few	TRBJ2-2	TRBV2	TRBD1
CASSLGYSDTQYF	TGCGCCAGCAGCTTGGGCTATTCAGATACGCAGTATTTT	-	TRBJ2-3	TRBV5-1	-
CASSLMDTGYNEQFF	TGTGCCAGCAGCTTGATGGACACCGGATACAATGAGCAGTTCTTC	-	TRBJ2-1	TRBV5-5	-
CASSPRDWETDPSYNEQFF	TGTGCCAGCAGCCCCCGGGACTGGGAAACAGACCCCTCCTACAATGAGCAGTTCTTC	-	TRBJ2-1	TRBV11-2	-
CASSLEGSGRAANTGELFF	TGCGCCAGCAGCTTGGAAGGTAGCGGGAGGGCCGCGAACACCGGGGAGCTGTTTTTT	few	TRBJ2-2	TRBV5-1	TRBD2
CAISPGLAGTYEQYF	TGTGCCATCAGCCCCGGACTAGCGGGAACCTACGAGCAGTACTTC	medium-sized	TRBJ2-7	TRBV10-3	TRBD2
CSARKTSGRPNEQFF	TGCAGTGCCAGAAAGACTAGCGGGAGACCCAATGAGCAGTTCTTC	few	TRBJ2-1	TRBV20-1	TRBD2
CASTNGGDASYNEQFF	TGCGCCAGCACTAACGGGGGAGACGCTTCCTACAATGAGCAGTTCTTC	-	TRBJ2-1	TRBV5-1	-
CSARIGTPGQFF	TGCAGCGCTAGAATCGGGACCCCGGGACAGTTCTTC	many	TRBJ2-1	TRBV29-1	-
CASSEPLLEQFF	TGTGCCAGCAGTGAACCTCTTCTTGAGCAGTTCTTC	few	TRBJ2-1	TRBV6-1	-
CATATGANTGELFF	TGTGCCACCGCGACAGGGGCGAACACCGGGGAGCTGTTTTTT	-	TRBJ2-2	TRBV10-3	TRBD1
CASSLVDGSYNEQFF	TGTGCCAGCAGCTTAGTTGACGGCTCCTACAATGAGCAGTTCTTC	-	TRBJ2-1	TRBV7-7	-